A single sample is the source of the 7 T cell receptor beta chains below, sequenced in a study of somatic mutations in cytotoxic T cells in rheumatoid arthritis. Data came from immunoSEQ multiplex PCR; TCRdb stores just in-frame clones and leaves some out. The top ten clones hold 11% of a sample with roughly 20,000 clones, about four fifths of them seen once. The material sequenced was CD8+ T cells sorted from blood. Receptor source: an adult with rheumatoid arthritis.

This clone was seen only a few times. This rearrangement joins TRBV6-5 to TRBJ1-2; D gene uncertain. Germline V gene data show CDR1 as MNHEY and CDR2 as SVGAGI. The CDR3 has 12 amino acids. The V gene lost 0 bases and the J gene lost 8 bases, with 7 bases spanning the gap. CDR3 sequence reads: CASSYSGYGYTF. CDR3 in DNA: TGTGCCAGCAGTTACTCTGGATACGGCTACACCTTC.

The V and J genes are TRBV10-3 and TRBJ2-2; D remains unclear. The CDR3 covers 12 residues. The V gene's germline CDR1 is ENHRY and CDR2 SYGVKD. Between the trimmed V and J ends, which lost 10 bases and 1 base, there was a span of 7 bases. The CDR3, as DNA: TGTGCCAGCGTAAAGAACACCGGGGAGCTGTTTTTT. This codes for CASVKNTGELFF.

The CDR3 reads CASTPDTQETQYF. The CDR3 DNA sequence: TGTGCCAGCACCCCGGACACTCAAGAGACCCAGTACTTC. The V gene is TRBV6-6, the J gene TRBJ2-5, with TRBD1 as a possible D gene (5 bases). V gave up 7 bases and J gave up 2 bases, with 11 bases separating them. Germline CDR1 reads MNHNY; CDR2 reads SVGAGI (reference sequence). The CDR3 contains 13 residues.

The V call is TRBV6-1, the J call TRBJ2-7; 10 bases agree with TRBD1. CDR1 is MNHNS and CDR2 is SASEGT in the germline V gene. V was clipped by 8 bases and J by 7 bases; unmatched bases: 11. This CDR3 spans 14 amino acids. The DNA for the CDR3 is TGTGCCAGCTTTTCCGGGACAGGGGTCCAGGAGCAGTACTTC. Protein sequence: CASFSGTGVQEQYF.

The gene calls are TRBV7-6 and TRBJ2-7; the match to TRBD2 covers 9 bases. Per the germline V gene, CDR1 is SGHVS and CDR2 is FNYEAQ. V shed 4 bases and J 6 bases; nucleotides not matched to a gene: 4. The CDR3 covers 13 residues. CDR3 in DNA: TGTGCCAGCAGCTCGCGGGAGGGTCTCGAGCAGTACTTC. Amino acids: CASSSREGLEQYF.

The V call is TRBV18, the J call TRBJ2-1, with 9 nucleotides matching TRBD2. The CDR3 totals 16 residues. J lost 1 base, V lost 5 bases, and 6 bases had no gene match. The germline CDR1 and CDR2 sequences are KGHSH and LQKENI. Here the CDR3 DNA reads TGTGCCAGCTCATTAGCGGGAGAATCTTCCTACAATGAGCAGTTCTTC. It specifies CASSLAGESSYNEQFF.

This clone was counted once. Here the CDR3 DNA reads TGTGCCAGCAGCTTGACGCCAAATGGGGACCTCCACGAGCAGTACTTC. Translating gives CASSLTPNGDLHEQYF. This chain uses TRBV11-1 with TRBJ2-7; perhaps D is TRBD1 or TRBD2 (5 bases each). Germline CDR1 reads SGHAT; CDR2 reads FQDESV (reference sequence). Deletions cut 3 bases from V and 5 bases from J, with 20 bases between. The CDR3 is 16 amino acids.